Listed below are T cell receptor beta chains from one sample, sequenced in a study of regulatory T cells in long-lasting Graves disease. One entry per CDR3 protein results from TCRdb running MiXCR on the multiplex PCR reads. The repertoire consists of around 480,000 distinct CDR3 sequences, with 15% to 20% occurring once and the leading ten covering over 9%. The same sample was also studied in work on T cells in Graves' hyperthyroidism and ophthalmopathy.

The source material was peripheral blood mononuclear cells (PBMCs), sampled at new diagnosis, from a patient treated with antithyroid drugs. These receptors all stem from a man aged 40-49 years with Graves disease. Each CDR3 is given with its conserved first and last residue. A D gene is named only where the DNA matches it firmly. The listing skips clone size in some rows; elsewhere it reads once, few, many or a size class.

abundance: many
j_gene: TRBJ2-1
v_gene: TRBV3-1
d_gene: TRBD1
CDR3aa: CASSPTWDRGYNEQFF
CDR3nt: TGTGCCAGCAGCCCTACTTGGGACAGGGGCTACAATGAGCAGTTCTTC

abundance: few
j_gene: TRBJ1-6
v_gene: TRBV6-2/TRBV6-3
d_gene: .
CDR3aa: CASTSGSGNSPLHF
CDR3nt: TGTGCCAGCACCTCTGGATCGGGGAATTCACCCCTCCACTTT

abundance: .
j_gene: TRBJ2-3
v_gene: TRBV19
d_gene: TRBD2
CDR3aa: CASSPLAGGPKDTQYF
CDR3nt: TGTGCCAGTAGTCCACTAGCGGGAGGGCCAAAAGATACGCAGTATTTT

abundance: many
j_gene: TRBJ1-4
v_gene: TRBV28
d_gene: .
CDR3aa: CASSWGAREKLFF
CDR3nt: TGTGCCAGCAGTTGGGGGGCGCGTGAAAAACTGTTTTTT

abundance: .
j_gene: TRBJ2-3
v_gene: TRBV5-4
d_gene: .
CDR3aa: CASSSRLTDTQYF
CDR3nt: TGTGCCAGCAGCTCCCGACTGACAGATACGCAGTATTTT

abundance: many
j_gene: TRBJ2-7
v_gene: TRBV2
d_gene: TRBD2
CDR3aa: CASSEAGLTSGSWYEQYF
CDR3nt: TGTGCCAGCAGTGAAGCCGGACTGACTAGCGGGAGCTGGTACGAGCAGTACTTC

abundance: many
j_gene: TRBJ1-2
v_gene: TRBV5-1
d_gene: .
CDR3aa: CASRESSHVYYGYTF
CDR3nt: TGCGCCAGCCGGGAGAGCAGCCACGTGTACTATGGCTACACCTTC

abundance: many
j_gene: TRBJ2-1
v_gene: TRBV2
d_gene: TRBD2
CDR3aa: CASSRDYEFF
CDR3nt: TGTGCCAGCAGCCGGGACTATGAGTTCTTC

abundance: many
j_gene: TRBJ2-3
v_gene: TRBV5-1
d_gene: .
CDR3aa: CASSRGLPTDTQYF
CDR3nt: TGCGCCAGCAGCCGGGGACTTCCCACAGATACGCAGTATTTT

abundance: many
j_gene: TRBJ2-3
v_gene: TRBV2
d_gene: .
CDR3aa: CAKREWGSTDTQYF
CDR3nt: TGTGCCAAACGGGAGTGGGGGTCAACAGATACGCAGTATTTT

abundance: many
j_gene: TRBJ2-3
v_gene: TRBV7-3
d_gene: .
CDR3aa: CASSPDPYTDTQYF
CDR3nt: TGTGCCAGCAGCCCAGACCCATACACAGATACGCAGTATTTT